Listed here is a single T cell receptor (beta chain). Its target is unknown. The data originate from a study of T cells after yellow fever vaccination. Findings and limits, study-wide: High-abundance clonotypes from the bulk population could contaminate FACS-sorted repertoires. Shared CD4/CD8 clonotypes were a small share, likely from convergent recombination. Booster samples showed a return of most primary-vaccination clones (roughly 96% CD4, around 85% CD8).

The 5'RACE template-switching step produced TCR cDNA and added a universal primer site and UMIs. TCRdb fed the 5' RACE reads into MiXCR, producing one record per CDR3 protein. This table holds 200,000 to 300,000 distinct CDR3 sequences, 6.9% found once. The source is a man younger than 40 who received the YFV17D yellow fever vaccine. This specimen consisted of CD4+ T cells sorted from PBMCs, obtained 15 days after the yellow fever booster vaccination.

DNA of the CDR3: TGTGCCAGCAGCCAAGAGTCAAGAAACATTCAGTACTTC. Translation gives CASSQESRNIQYF. V is TRBV14 and J is TRBJ2-4, with D uncertain. The V gene's germline CDR1 is SGHDN and CDR2 FVKESK. The V and J ends lost 0 bases and 6 bases respectively, with 6 bases between them. CDR3 length: 13 residues.